The sequence of this T cell receptor beta chain was determined in a study of T cells in Graves' hyperthyroidism and ophthalmopathy. Study at large: Peripheral blood was taken when the disease was first diagnosed, before any treatment began.

Regions amplified from RNA transcripts were the TCR beta CDR3 regions. HTBI primers were the set used in a first-round RT-PCR of the TCR CDR3. TCRdb re-derived calls from the multiplex PCR reads in MiXCR, one entry per CDR3 protein. The table has hundreds of thousands of distinct CDR3 sequences, 15% to 20% seen once; the top ten hold 3.5% to 4%. Together with thyroid ultrasound, orbital computed tomography, serum thyroxine and TRAb, clinical symptoms were used for diagnoses. This clonotype was counted ten times or more. Trimming took 7 bases from V and 5 from J, leaving 5 bases between them. The CDR3 sequence is 10 residues long. CDR1 and CDR2 (germline): MNHNS, SASEGT.

The chain employs TRBV6-1 and TRBJ2-5; D gene unclear. The sequencing input was blood. This TCR was recovered from a woman younger than 45 with Graves' hyperthyroidism. The CDR3 reads CASKWETQYF. The CDR3 nucleotides are TGTGCCAGCAAATGGGAGACCCAGTACTTC.